In this sample, the clone carrying this TCR beta chain turned up a few times. What it binds is not known. These data come from a study of post-analysis software for immune sequencing data. Study results and limitations: Among 5 or 6 TRBV segments more frequent in patients than controls were TRBV5-6, TRBV5-1 and TRBV20-1. Multiple sclerosis patients showed significantly lower normalized Chao1 diversity than controls did. F measure showed strong co-clustering of same-batch samples.

Trimming stripped 4 bases from V and 5 bases from J, with 21 bases between. Germline CDR1 LGHNA, CDR2 YSLEER. The CDR3 loop spans 17 amino acids. Unique molecular identifiers were present in the TCR beta cDNA libraries. Out of about 1 to 11 million T cells, a few hundred thousand cDNA molecules were generated. TCRdb reprocessed the PCR reads via MiXCR and lists one record per CDR3 protein. Of some 690,000 distinct CDR3 sequences in the sample, 30% were seen once. This rearrangement joins TRBV4-3 to TRBJ2-1, with D possibly being TRBD2 (5 bases). The sample taken for sequencing was blood. This clonotype originated in a girl under 18 with multiple sclerosis. CDR3 nucleotides: TGCGCCAGCAGCCGTATCCTCGGCGGGTACCCCGACAATGAGCAGTTCTTC. It is translated as CASSRILGGYPDNEQFF.